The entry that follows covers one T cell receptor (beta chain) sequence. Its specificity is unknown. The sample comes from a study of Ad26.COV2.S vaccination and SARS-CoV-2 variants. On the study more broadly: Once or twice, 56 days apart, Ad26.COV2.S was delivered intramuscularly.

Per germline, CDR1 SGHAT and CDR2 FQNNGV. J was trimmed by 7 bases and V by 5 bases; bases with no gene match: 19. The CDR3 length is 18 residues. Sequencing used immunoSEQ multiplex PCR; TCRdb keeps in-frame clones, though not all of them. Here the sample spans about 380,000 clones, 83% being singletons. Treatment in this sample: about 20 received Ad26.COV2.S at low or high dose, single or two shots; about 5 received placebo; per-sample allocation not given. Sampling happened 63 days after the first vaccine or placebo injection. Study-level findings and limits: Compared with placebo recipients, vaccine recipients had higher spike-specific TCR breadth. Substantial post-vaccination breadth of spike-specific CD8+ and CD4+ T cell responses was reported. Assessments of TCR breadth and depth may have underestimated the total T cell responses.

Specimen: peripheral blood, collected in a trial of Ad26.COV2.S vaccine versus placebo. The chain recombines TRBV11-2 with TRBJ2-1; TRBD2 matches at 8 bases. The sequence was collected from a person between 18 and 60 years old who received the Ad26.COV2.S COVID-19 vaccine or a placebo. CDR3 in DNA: TGTGCCAGCAGCCCGTTGAGGGGTAGCGGGAAACCCTGGAATGAGCAGTTCTTC. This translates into CASSPLRGSGKPWNEQFF.